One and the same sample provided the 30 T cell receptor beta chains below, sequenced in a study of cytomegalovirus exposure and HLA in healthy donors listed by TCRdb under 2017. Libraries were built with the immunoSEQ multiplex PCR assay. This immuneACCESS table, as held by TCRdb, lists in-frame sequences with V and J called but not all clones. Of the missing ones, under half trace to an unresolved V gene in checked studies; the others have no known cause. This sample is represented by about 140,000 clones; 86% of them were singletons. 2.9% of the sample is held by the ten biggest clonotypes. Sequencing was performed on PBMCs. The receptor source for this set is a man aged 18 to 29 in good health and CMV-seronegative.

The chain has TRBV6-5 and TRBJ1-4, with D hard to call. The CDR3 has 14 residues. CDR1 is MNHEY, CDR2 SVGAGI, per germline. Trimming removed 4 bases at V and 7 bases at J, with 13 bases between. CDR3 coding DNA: TGTGCCAGCAGTTTGGGGAGAGCGAGTGAAAAACTGTTTTTT. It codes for CASSLGRASEKLFF.

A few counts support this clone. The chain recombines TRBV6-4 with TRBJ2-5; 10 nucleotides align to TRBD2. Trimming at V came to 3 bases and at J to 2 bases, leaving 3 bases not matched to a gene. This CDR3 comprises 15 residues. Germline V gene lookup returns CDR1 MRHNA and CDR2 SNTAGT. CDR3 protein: CASSERAGGQETQYF. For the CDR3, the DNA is TGTGCCAGCAGTGAGCGAGCGGGGGGGCAAGAGACCCAGTACTTC.

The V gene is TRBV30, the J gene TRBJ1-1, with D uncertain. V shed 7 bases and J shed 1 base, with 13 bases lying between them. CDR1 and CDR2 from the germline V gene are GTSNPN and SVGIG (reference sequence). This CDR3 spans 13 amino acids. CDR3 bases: TGTGCCTCTTCGCTGTCCGGGAACACTGAAGCTTTCTTT. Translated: CASSLSGNTEAFF.

The chain's CDR3 is CASSHSPPDRGGGETQYF. The CDR3 region has the DNA TGCGCCAGCAGCCACTCACCACCCGATAGGGGCGGGGGAGAGACCCAGTACTTC. The chain uses TRBV4-1 and TRBJ2-5, with TRBD2 identical over 7 bases. Germline assignment: CDR1 MGHRA and CDR2 YSYEKL. The CDR3 loop spans 18 amino acids. Trimming cost V 3 bases and J 4 bases; bases outside gene matches: 17.

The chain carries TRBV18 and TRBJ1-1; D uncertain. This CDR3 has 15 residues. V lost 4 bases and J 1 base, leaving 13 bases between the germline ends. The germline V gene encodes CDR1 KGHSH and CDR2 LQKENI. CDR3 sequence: CASSRTTLKNTEAFF. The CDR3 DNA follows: TGTGCCAGCTCACGTACGACACTTAAGAACACTGAAGCTTTCTTT.

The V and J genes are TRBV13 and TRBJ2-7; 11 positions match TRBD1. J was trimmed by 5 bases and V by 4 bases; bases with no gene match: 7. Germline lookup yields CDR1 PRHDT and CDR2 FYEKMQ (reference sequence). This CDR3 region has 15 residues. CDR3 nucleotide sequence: TGTGCCAGCAGCTCAGGAGGACAGGGGGCCCACGAGCAGTACTTC. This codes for CASSSGGQGAHEQYF.

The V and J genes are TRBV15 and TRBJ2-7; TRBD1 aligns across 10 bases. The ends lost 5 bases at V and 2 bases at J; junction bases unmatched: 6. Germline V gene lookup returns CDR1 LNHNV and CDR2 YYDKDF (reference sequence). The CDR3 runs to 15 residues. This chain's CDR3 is CATSRMGTGAYEQYF. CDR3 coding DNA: TGTGCCACCAGCCGTATGGGGACAGGGGCCTACGAGCAGTACTTC. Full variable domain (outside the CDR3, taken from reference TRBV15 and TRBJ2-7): DAMVIQNPRYQVTQFGKPVTLSCSQTLNHNVMYWYQQKSSQAPKLLFHYYDKDFNNEADTPDNFQSRRPNTSFCFLDIRSPGLGDTAMYLCATSRMGTGAYEQYFGPGTRLTVT.

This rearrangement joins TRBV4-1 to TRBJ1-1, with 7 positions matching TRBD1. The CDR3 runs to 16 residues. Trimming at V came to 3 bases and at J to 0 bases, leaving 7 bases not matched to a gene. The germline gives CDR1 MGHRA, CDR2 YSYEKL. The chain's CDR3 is CASSHQQGMLNTEAFF. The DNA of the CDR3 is TGCGCCAGCAGCCACCAACAGGGGATGCTGAACACTGAAGCTTTCTTT.

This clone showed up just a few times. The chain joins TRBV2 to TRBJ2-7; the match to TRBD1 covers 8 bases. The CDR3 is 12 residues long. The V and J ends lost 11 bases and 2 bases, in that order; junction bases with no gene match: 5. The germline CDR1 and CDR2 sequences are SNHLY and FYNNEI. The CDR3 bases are TGTGCCGGAGGGGGACAGGCCTACGAGCAGTACTTC. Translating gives CAGGGQAYEQYF.

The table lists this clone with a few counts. This chain's CDR3 is CATKLDTTDTQYF. The DNA of the CDR3 is TGTGCCACCAAATTGGACACCACAGATACGCAGTATTTT. The rearrangement uses TRBV28 and TRBJ2-3; TRBD1 is a possible D gene (5 bases). CDR1 is MDHEN and CDR2 is SYDVKM in the germline V gene. V dropped 10 bases and J dropped 2 bases, with 13 bases sitting between them. This CDR3 has 13 amino acids. The whole variable domain, filled in from reference TRBV28 and TRBJ2-3, reads DVKVTQSSRYLVKRTGEKVFLECVQDMDHENMFWYRQDPGLGLRLIYFSYDVKMKEKGDIPEGYSVSREKKERFSLILESASTNQTSMYLCATKLDTTDTQYFGPGTRLTVL.

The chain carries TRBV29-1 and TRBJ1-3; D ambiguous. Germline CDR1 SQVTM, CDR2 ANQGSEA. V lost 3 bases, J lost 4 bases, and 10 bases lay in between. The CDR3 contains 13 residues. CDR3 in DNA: TGCAGCGTTGAGGTACAGTTCGGAAACACCATATATTTT. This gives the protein CSVEVQFGNTIYF. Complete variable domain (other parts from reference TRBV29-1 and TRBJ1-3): SAVISQKPSRDICQRGTSLTIQCQVDSQVTMMFWYRQQPGQSLTLIATANQGSEATYESGFVIDKFPISRPNLTFSTLTVSNMSPEDSSIYLCSVEVQFGNTIYFGEGSWLTVV.

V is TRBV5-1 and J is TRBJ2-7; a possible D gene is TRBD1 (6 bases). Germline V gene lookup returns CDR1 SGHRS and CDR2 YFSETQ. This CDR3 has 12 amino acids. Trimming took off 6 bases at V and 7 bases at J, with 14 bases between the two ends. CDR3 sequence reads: CASTDSKGEQYF. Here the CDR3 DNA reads TGCGCCAGCACGGACAGCAAAGGGGAGCAGTACTTC.

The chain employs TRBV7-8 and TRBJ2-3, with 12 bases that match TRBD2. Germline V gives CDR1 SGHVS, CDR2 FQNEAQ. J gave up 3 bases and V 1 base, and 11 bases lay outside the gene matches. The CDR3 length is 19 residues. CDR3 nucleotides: TGTGCCAGCAGCTTAGGACTAGCGGGGGAGCTAACTAATACAGATACGCAGTATTTT. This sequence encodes CASSLGLAGELTNTDTQYF.

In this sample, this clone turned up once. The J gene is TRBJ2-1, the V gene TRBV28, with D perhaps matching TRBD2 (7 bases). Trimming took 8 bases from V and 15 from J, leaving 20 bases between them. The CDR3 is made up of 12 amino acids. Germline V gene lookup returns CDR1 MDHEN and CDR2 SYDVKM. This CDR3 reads CASALKGGGLFF. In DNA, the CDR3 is TGTGCCAGCGCCCTTAAAGGGGGGGGACTGTTCTTC.

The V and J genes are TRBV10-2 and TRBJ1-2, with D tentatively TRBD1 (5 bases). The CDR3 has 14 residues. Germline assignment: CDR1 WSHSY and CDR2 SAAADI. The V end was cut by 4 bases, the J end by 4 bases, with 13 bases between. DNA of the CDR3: TGCGCCAGCAGTGCAGTCAGGGCTGGCTATGGCTACACCTTC. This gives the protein CASSAVRAGYGYTF.

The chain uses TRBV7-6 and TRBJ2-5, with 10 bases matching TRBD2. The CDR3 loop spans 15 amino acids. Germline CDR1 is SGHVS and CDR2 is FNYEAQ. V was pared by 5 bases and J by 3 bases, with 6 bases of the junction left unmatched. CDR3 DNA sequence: TGTGCCAGCAGCCTAAGACTAGCGGGCGAAGAGACCCAGTACTTC. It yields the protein CASSLRLAGEETQYF.

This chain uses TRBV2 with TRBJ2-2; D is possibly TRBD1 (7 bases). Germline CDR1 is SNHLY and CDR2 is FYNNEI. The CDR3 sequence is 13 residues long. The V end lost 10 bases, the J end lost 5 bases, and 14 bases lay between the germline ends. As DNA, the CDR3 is TGTGCCACAGGGGGGCCGAGGACCGGGGAGCTGTTTTTT. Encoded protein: CATGGPRTGELFF.

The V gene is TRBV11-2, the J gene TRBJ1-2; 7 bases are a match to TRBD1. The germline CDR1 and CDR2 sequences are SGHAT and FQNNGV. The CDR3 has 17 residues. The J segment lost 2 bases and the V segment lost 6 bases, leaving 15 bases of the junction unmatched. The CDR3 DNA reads TGTGCCAGCAGGCGGCCGGGACAGCTCCTGACAAACTATGGCTACACCTTC. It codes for CASRRPGQLLTNYGYTF.

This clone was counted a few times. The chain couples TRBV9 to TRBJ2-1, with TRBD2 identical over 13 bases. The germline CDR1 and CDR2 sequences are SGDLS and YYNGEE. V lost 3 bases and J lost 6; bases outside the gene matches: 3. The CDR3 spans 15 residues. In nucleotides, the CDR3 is TGTGCCAGCAGCGCAGGACTAGCGGGAGTCAATGAGCAGTTCTTC. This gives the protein CASSAGLAGVNEQFF.

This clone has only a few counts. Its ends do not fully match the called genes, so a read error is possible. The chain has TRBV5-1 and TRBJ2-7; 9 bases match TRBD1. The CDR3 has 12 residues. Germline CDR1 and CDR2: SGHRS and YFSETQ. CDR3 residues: CASSLGGQGAFF. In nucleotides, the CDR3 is TGCGCCAGCAGCTTGGGGGGACAGGGAGCGTTCTTC.

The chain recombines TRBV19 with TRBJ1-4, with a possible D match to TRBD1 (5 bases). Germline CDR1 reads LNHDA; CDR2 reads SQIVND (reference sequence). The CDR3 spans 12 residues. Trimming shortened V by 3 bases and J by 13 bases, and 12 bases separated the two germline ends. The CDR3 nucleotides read TGTGCCAGTAGTATCCTGGAGGGGACACTGTTTTTT. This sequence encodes CASSILEGTLFF.

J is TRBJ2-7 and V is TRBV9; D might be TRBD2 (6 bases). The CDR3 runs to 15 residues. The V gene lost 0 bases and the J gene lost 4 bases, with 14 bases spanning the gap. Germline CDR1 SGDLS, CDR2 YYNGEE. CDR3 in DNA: TGTGCCAGCAGCGTAGATTCCGGGACTGTATACGAGCAGTACTTC. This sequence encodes CASSVDSGTVYEQYF.

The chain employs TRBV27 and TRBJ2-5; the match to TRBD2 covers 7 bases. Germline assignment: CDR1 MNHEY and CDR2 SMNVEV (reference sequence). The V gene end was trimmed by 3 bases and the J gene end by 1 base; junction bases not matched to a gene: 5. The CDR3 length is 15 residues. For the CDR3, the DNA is TGTGCCAGCAGTTTTTTTCCTAGCGGCCAAGAGACCCAGTACTTC. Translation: CASSFFPSGQETQYF.

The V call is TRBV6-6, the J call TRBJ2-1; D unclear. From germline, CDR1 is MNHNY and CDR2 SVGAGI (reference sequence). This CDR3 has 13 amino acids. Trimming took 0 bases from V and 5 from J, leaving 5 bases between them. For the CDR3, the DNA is TGTGCCAGCAGTTACTCAGGAGACAATGAGCAGTTCTTC. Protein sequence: CASSYSGDNEQFF.

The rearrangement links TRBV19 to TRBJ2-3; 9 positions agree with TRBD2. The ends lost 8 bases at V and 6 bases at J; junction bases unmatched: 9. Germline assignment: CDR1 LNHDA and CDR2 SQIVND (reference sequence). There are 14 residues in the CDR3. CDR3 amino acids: CASVGGRAGDTQYF. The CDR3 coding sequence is TGTGCCAGTGTGGGCGGGAGGGCCGGTGATACGCAGTATTTT.

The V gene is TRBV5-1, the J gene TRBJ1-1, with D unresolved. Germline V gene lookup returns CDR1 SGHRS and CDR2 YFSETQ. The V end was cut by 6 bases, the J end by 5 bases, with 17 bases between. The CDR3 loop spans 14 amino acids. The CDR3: CASTRGEAGTEAFF. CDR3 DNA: TGCGCCAGCACCCGCGGGGAGGCAGGAACTGAAGCTTTCTTT.

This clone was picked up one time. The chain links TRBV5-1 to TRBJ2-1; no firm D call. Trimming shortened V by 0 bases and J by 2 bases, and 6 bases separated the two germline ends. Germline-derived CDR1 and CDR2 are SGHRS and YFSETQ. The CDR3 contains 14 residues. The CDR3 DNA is TGCGCCAGCAGCTTGGCAGAGGCCTACAATGAGCAGTTCTTC. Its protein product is CASSLAEAYNEQFF.

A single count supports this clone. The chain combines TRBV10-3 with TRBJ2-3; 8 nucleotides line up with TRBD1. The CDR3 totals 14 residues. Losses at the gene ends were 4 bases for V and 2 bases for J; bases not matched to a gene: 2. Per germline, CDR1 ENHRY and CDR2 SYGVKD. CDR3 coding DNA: TGTGCCATCAGTGGACAGGGGAACACAGATACGCAGTATTTT. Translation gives CAISGQGNTDTQYF.

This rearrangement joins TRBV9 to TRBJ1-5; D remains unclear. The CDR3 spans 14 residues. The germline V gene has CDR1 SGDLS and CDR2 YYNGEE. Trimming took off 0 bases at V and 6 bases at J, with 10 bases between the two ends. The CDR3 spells CASSVGGVSQPQHF. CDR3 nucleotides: TGTGCCAGCAGCGTAGGGGGAGTGAGTCAGCCCCAGCATTTT.

CDR3 region: CASSWGGPRINEQFF. The CDR3 nucleotides are TGCGCCAGCAGCTGGGGGGGGCCGAGGATCAATGAGCAGTTCTTC. The chain couples TRBV5-1 to TRBJ2-1; maybe TRBD2 (7 bases). CDR3 length: 15 residues. V lost 3 bases to trimming and J lost 6 bases, with 16 bases between them. In germline, CDR1 is SGHRS, CDR2 YFSETQ.